The 22 T cell receptor beta chains reported below all come from one sample, sequenced in a study of T cell responses to AZD1222 COVID-19 vaccine. The assay was immunoSEQ multiplex PCR, and TCRdb's table has in-frame clones only and misses some. Seen here are about 120,000 clones, about 85% observed once, and the top ten hold around 2.6%. This material consisted of peripheral blood, taken 28 days after the second AZD1222 dose. All receptors derive from an adult who received the AZD1222 COVID-19 vaccine.

This clone came up a few times. V usage is TRBV30 and J usage is TRBJ1-2; D perhaps matches TRBD1 (5 bases). V lost 3 bases and J lost 8, with 10 bases in between. The CDR3 is 11 residues long. The germline gives CDR1 GTSNPN, CDR2 SVGIG (reference sequence). This CDR3 reads CAWSTGGGYTF. The CDR3 DNA is TGTGCCTGGAGCACCGGGGGAGGCTACACCTTC.

The rearrangement joins TRBV20-1 to TRBJ1-6; weak D call: TRBD1 (6 bases). CDR1 is DFQATT and CDR2 is SNEGSKA in the germline V gene (reference sequence). The CDR3 runs 13 residues. V shed 3 bases and J shed 9 bases, with 12 bases lying between them. CDR3 coding DNA: TGCAGTGCTAGTGCCAGGGGAAGTTCACCCCTCCACTTT. Translation: CSASARGSSPLHF.

The V and J genes are TRBV11-1 and TRBJ2-3, with D perhaps matching TRBD1 (5 bases). Trimming took off 8 bases at V and 4 bases at J, with 13 bases between the two ends. CDR3 length: 13 amino acids. The germline V gene encodes CDR1 SGHAT and CDR2 FQDESV (reference sequence). This chain's CDR3 is CASELGAADTQYF. The CDR3 region has the DNA TGTGCCAGCGAGTTAGGGGCTGCAGATACGCAGTATTTT.

The CDR3: CAISPTGTEHQPQHF. CDR3 in DNA: TGTGCCATCAGTCCGACCGGGACAGAGCATCAGCCCCAGCATTTT. This chain links TRBV10-3 with TRBJ1-5, with TRBD1 identical over 7 bases. The CDR3 contains 15 residues. V lost 5 bases and J lost 5; bases outside the gene matches: 9. Germline assignment: CDR1 ENHRY and CDR2 SYGVKD.

The chain is built from TRBV6-2 or TRBV6-3 and TRBJ2-3, with D tentatively TRBD2 (6 bases). The CDR3 spans 15 residues. V lost 0 bases and J 1 base, leaving 8 bases between the germline ends. Looked up from germline, CDR1 is MNHEY and CDR2 is SVGEGT. Here the CDR3 reads CASSYSGGRTDTQYF. CDR3 sequence (DNA): TGTGCCAGCAGTTACTCGGGGGGTCGCACAGATACGCAGTATTTT.

The genes are TRBV7-7 and TRBJ2-5; D possibly uses TRBD1 or TRBD2 (5 bases each). The germline V and J ends were trimmed by 4 bases and 2 bases, with 11 bases remaining between them. Germline loops: CDR1 SSHAT, CDR2 FNYEAQ (reference sequence). The CDR3 totals 14 residues. This chain's CDR3 is CASSSGPIQETQYF. The CDR3 DNA reads as TGTGCCAGCAGCTCGGGACCGATACAAGAGACCCAGTACTTC.

This chain joins TRBV6-1 and TRBJ1-1; D gene uncertain. This CDR3 is 11 amino acids long. From germline, CDR1 is MNHNS and CDR2 SASEGT. Trimming shortened V by 3 bases and J by 5 bases, and 4 bases separated the two germline ends. In DNA form, the CDR3 reads TGTGCCAGCAGTGAGTGGACTGAAGCTTTCTTT. It encodes CASSEWTEAFF.

The rearrangement joins TRBV19 to TRBJ1-2; no definite D call. CDR1 LNHDA and CDR2 SQIVND come from the germline V gene (reference sequence). The CDR3 has 13 amino acids. V lost 2 bases and J lost 3, with 7 bases in between. CDR3 loop: CASSIWGDYGYTF. CDR3 DNA sequence: TGTGCCAGTAGTATATGGGGTGACTATGGCTACACCTTC.

V usage is TRBV11-2 and J usage is TRBJ1-3; D not resolved. V was shortened by 1 base and J by 0 bases, with 13 bases between the two germline ends. The CDR3 is 17 amino acids. The germline V gene has CDR1 SGHAT and CDR2 FQNNGV. CDR3 sequence reads: CASSLVAKYISGNTIYF. DNA of the CDR3: TGTGCCAGCAGCTTAGTTGCAAAATACATCTCTGGAAACACCATATATTTT. Looking up the rest from reference TRBV11-2 and TRBJ1-3 gives the full variable domain: EAGVAQSPRYKIIEKRQSVAFWCNPISGHATLYWYQQILGQGPKLLIQFQNNGVVDDSQLPKDRFSAERLKGVDSTLKIQPAKLEDSAVYLCASSLVAKYISGNTIYFGEGSWLTVV.

This chain uses TRBV4-1 with TRBJ1-2, with a weak D call TRBD1 (5 bases). V lost 5 bases, J lost 4 bases, and 20 bases lay in between. The V gene's germline CDR1 is MGHRA and CDR2 YSYEKL. The CDR3 consists of 16 residues. The CDR3 protein is CASSSWGVRELYGYTF. CDR3 nucleotides: TGCGCCAGCAGCTCTTGGGGGGTCAGGGAGCTCTATGGCTACACCTTC.

This chain uses TRBV4-1 with TRBJ2-1; tentatively, D is TRBD1 (6 bases). The CDR3 runs to 16 residues. CDR1 and CDR2 (germline): MGHRA, YSYEKL. V gave up 3 bases and J gave up 8 bases, with 20 bases separating them. In nucleotides, the CDR3 is TGCGCCAGCAGCCACCCCCTTCCCGCAGGGGCCGATGAGCAGTTCTTC. Translated: CASSHPLPAGADEQFF.

V is TRBV5-1 and J is TRBJ2-7; 14 positions match TRBD2. J was trimmed by 5 bases and V by 3 bases; bases with no gene match: 10. Germline V gene sequence: CDR1 SGHRS, CDR2 YFSETQ. The CDR3 has 17 residues. DNA for the CDR3: TGCGCCAGCAGCTCGGGGACTAGCGGGGGTGGTCGGAACGAGCAGTACTTC. Protein: CASSSGTSGGGRNEQYF.

This sequence joins TRBV19 and TRBJ2-7; D perhaps matches TRBD2 (6 bases). V was trimmed by 6 bases and J by 3 bases, leaving 12 bases between them. This CDR3 contains 13 residues. The germline CDR1 and CDR2 sequences are LNHDA and SQIVND (reference sequence). In DNA, the CDR3 is TGTGCCAGTAGGGCCCGGGACTTCTACGAGCAGTACTTC. Its translation: CASRARDFYEQYF.

The chain uses TRBV7-8 and TRBJ1-2; D might be TRBD1 (5 bases). Germline CDR1 SGHVS, CDR2 FQNEAQ. This CDR3 is 13 amino acids long. V shed 2 bases and J shed 7 bases, with 11 bases lying between them. The CDR3 loop reads CASSLPRVGGYTF. CDR3 DNA: TGTGCCAGCAGCTTACCCAGGGTTGGTGGCTACACCTTC.

The chain carries TRBV6-5 and TRBJ1-4; D not certain. This CDR3 region has 11 residues. Germline V CDR1 and CDR2: MNHEY, SVGAGI. V lost 0 bases, J lost 8 bases, and 1 base lay in between. CDR3 nucleotide sequence: TGTGCCAGCAGTTACTCGGAAAAACTGTTTTTT. Its translation: CASSYSEKLFF.

The chain links TRBV9 to TRBJ1-2, with TRBD1 identical over 7 bases. Germline values: CDR1 SGDLS, CDR2 YYNGEE. The V segment lost 0 bases and the J segment 1 base; nucleotides outside the gene matches: 3. The CDR3 consists of 15 residues. CDR3 bases: TGTGCCAGCAGCGTAGCGAACAGGGGTAACTATGGCTACACCTTC. Its translation is CASSVANRGNYGYTF.

The V gene is TRBV9, the J gene TRBJ1-1; maybe TRBD1 (6 bases). This CDR3 has 17 amino acids. The germline V gene has CDR1 SGDLS and CDR2 YYNGEE. V lost 4 bases to trimming and J lost 0 bases, with 19 bases between them. The CDR3 sequence is CASSRTPSGTMNTEAFF. The CDR3 nucleotides read TGTGCCAGCAGCCGTACTCCCTCCGGGACAATGAACACTGAAGCTTTCTTT.

The V and J genes are TRBV4-1 and TRBJ1-1; D is ambiguous. This CDR3 is built from 13 residues. Per the germline V gene, CDR1 is MGHRA and CDR2 is YSYEKL. Trimming shortened V by 4 bases and J by 2 bases, and 8 bases separated the two germline ends. The CDR3 sequence: CASSLQRNTEAFF. CDR3 nucleotide sequence: TGCGCCAGCAGCCTACAGAGAAACACTGAAGCTTTCTTT.

CDR3 nucleotides: TGTGCCAGCAGCAGCCGACTAGCGGGGGGGCCAATAAATGAGCAGTTCTTC. Its translation: CASSSRLAGGPINEQFF. V is TRBV7-3 and J is TRBJ2-1; 14 positions match TRBD2. The V gene's germline CDR1 is SGHTA and CDR2 FQGTGA. CDR3 size: 17 residues. V trimming: 5 bases; J trimming: 7 bases; junction bases outside the gene matches: 10.

The rearrangement uses TRBV7-9 and TRBJ1-5; no firm D call. CDR1 SEHNR and CDR2 FQNEAQ come from the germline V gene (reference sequence). The CDR3 length is 12 residues. Trimming cost V 3 bases and J 6 bases, with 6 bases left between them. The CDR3 here is CASSLRGQPQHF. CDR3 bases: TGTGCCAGCAGCTTGAGAGGTCAGCCCCAGCATTTT.

The chain employs TRBV6-6 and TRBJ1-4; D perhaps matches TRBD1 (6 bases). Germline V gene lookup returns CDR1 MNHNY and CDR2 SVGAGI (reference sequence). V dropped 4 bases and J dropped 5 bases, with 17 bases sitting between them. The CDR3 has 16 amino acids. This chain's CDR3 is CASSFNPGQRNEKLFF. CDR3 coding DNA: TGTGCCAGCAGTTTCAATCCGGGACAACGCAATGAAAAACTGTTTTTT.

Here the CDR3 DNA reads TGTGCCAGCAGCGGAACAGGGGTTAGCTACACCTTC. The encoded protein is CASSGTGVSYTF. The chain combines TRBV4-2 with TRBJ1-2; 7 positions match TRBD1. The germline CDR1 and CDR2 sequences are LGHNA and YNFKEQ. V was pared by 5 bases and J by 9 bases, with 6 bases of the junction left unmatched. The CDR3 has 12 amino acids.